This record covers a single T cell receptor beta chain. Antigen unknown. The entry originates in a study of graft-versus-host responses after intestinal transplantation. Study details: Each recipient received a multivisceral, liver-intestinal, or isolated intestinal graft.

The CDR3 is made up of 14 amino acids. Germline loops: CDR1 SGHRS, CDR2 YFSETQ. Sequencing used immunoSEQ multiplex PCR; TCRdb keeps in-frame clones, though not all of them. This table has around 120,000 clones, roughly 91% appearing once. The TCR originated in a human donor who received an intestinal transplant. V is TRBV5-1 and J is TRBJ2-5, with a weak D call TRBD2 (6 bases). The tail of the sequence fits TRBJ2-7 better, so the J call may be wrong. The sample in question was unstimulated CD4+ T cells sorted from spleen or lymph node cells, obtained before intestinal transplant. The CDR3 nucleotides are TGCGCCAGCAGCTTGGGGCGGGATTCCTACGAGCAGTACTTC. This gives the protein CASSLGRDSYEQYF.